The 32 T cell receptor beta chains below were found in one sample sequenced in a study of T cell responses to AZD1222 COVID-19 vaccine. Produced via immunoSEQ multiplex PCR; TCRdb's table is partial and in-frame only. This table has 100,000 or so clones, 88% appearing once. This material consisted of peripheral blood, taken on day 0 of AZD1222 vaccination. These receptor sequences come from an adult in good health.

V and J are TRBV10-3 and TRBJ1-1, with D uncertain. From germline, CDR1 is ENHRY and CDR2 SYGVKD. V gave up 7 bases and J gave up 3 bases, with 15 bases separating them. This CDR3 contains 14 residues. CDR3: CAITMTGGDTEAFF. The CDR3 DNA reads as TGTGCCATCACTATGACTGGTGGGGACACTGAAGCTTTCTTT.

The chain combines TRBV15 with TRBJ2-7; D may be TRBD1 or TRBD2 (6 bases each). Germline V gene lookup returns CDR1 LNHNV and CDR2 YYDKDF (reference sequence). CDR3 length: 13 residues. Trimming pared 7 bases from V and 10 bases from J, leaving 20 bases between. The chain's CDR3 is CATTSRFGGAQYF. As DNA, the CDR3 is TGTGCCACCACCTCCCGGTTCGGGGGCGCTCAGTACTTC.

This rearrangement joins TRBV12-2 to TRBJ2-7; the D segment call TRBD2 is taken from the table without a DNA check. TRBV12-2 is recorded as a pseudogene. The CDR3 sequence is 12 residues long. CDR3 bases: TGTGCAAGTCGCCCGAGAGGCTACGAGCAGTACTTC. Amino acids: CASRPRGYEQYF.

CDR3 protein: CASSLAGTSGTPWETQYF. The CDR3 bases are TGTGCCAGCAGCTTAGCAGGGACTAGCGGGACCCCATGGGAGACCCAGTACTTC. V gene TRBV7-9 combines with J gene TRBJ2-5; TRBD2 matches 13 bases. The CDR3 is made up of 18 amino acids. V lost 0 bases to trimming and J lost 5 bases; unmatched junction nucleotides: 9. Per the germline V gene, CDR1 is SEHNR and CDR2 is FQNEAQ (reference sequence). Variable domain in full (rest from reference TRBV7-9 and TRBJ2-5): DTGVSQNPRHKITKRGQNVTFRCDPISEHNRLYWYRQTLGQGPEFLTYFQNEAQLEKSRLLSDRFSAERPKGSFSTLEIQRTEQGDSAMYLCASSLAGTSGTPWETQYFGPGTRLLVL.

In this sample, this clone turned up once. The chain has TRBV6-6 and TRBJ1-2; 7 bases match TRBD1. The trim removed 11 bases at V and 8 bases at J, leaving 11 bases unmatched. Germline V gene sequence: CDR1 MNHNY, CDR2 SVGAGI (reference sequence). The CDR3 runs to 12 residues. Written as DNA, the CDR3 is TGTGCCTCCCAGGGGCAGGGGGAGGGCTACACCTTC. Protein sequence: CASQGQGEGYTF.

This chain uses TRBV6-5 with TRBJ1-2; possibly TRBD1 for D (5 bases). This CDR3 contains 14 residues. V was trimmed by 0 bases and J by 2 bases, leaving 7 bases between them. The V gene's germline CDR1 is MNHEY and CDR2 SVGAGI. The CDR3 nucleotides are TGTGCCAGCAGTTACTCGGGGCGGAACTATGGCTACACCTTC. It is translated as CASSYSGRNYGYTF.

The V and J genes are TRBV5-1 and TRBJ1-5, with D unclear. This CDR3 spans 15 amino acids. Germline-derived CDR1 and CDR2 are SGHRS and YFSETQ. V was trimmed by 4 bases and J by 7 bases, leaving 18 bases between them. CDR3 region: CASSPLPGKDQPQHF. Written as DNA, the CDR3 is TGCGCCAGCAGCCCACTGCCTGGGAAGGACCAGCCCCAGCATTTT.

The rearrangement joins TRBV3-1 (or the pseudogene TRBV3-2) to TRBJ2-5; D might be TRBD1 or TRBD2, each matching 7 bases. The V end was cut by 5 bases, the J end by 7 bases, with 17 bases between. The CDR3 length is 14 residues. CDR1 LGHDT and CDR2 YNNKEL come from the germline V gene (reference sequence). CDR3 loop: CASSWEGAYATQYF. The CDR3 nucleotides read TGTGCCAGCAGCTGGGAGGGGGCCTACGCGACCCAGTACTTC.

The CDR3 DNA reads TGCGCCAGCAGCTTGGCCCGTGCTAGCGGGAGCCAAGAGACCCAGTACTTC. Translation: CASSLARASGSQETQYF. This chain connects TRBV5-1 to TRBJ2-5, with 10 bases that match TRBD2. After removal of 0 bases from V and 1 base from J, the junction contained 6 bases not matched to a gene. Germline CDR1 SGHRS, CDR2 YFSETQ. The CDR3 extends over 17 amino acids.

This clone was recorded a few times. This chain joins TRBV25-1 and TRBJ1-1; tentative D call: TRBD1 (5 bases). CDR1 and CDR2 from the germline V gene are MGHDK and SYGVNS. The CDR3 is 13 amino acids. V was shortened by 2 bases and J by 1 base, with 5 bases between the two germline ends. CDR3 nucleotides: TGTGCCAGCAGTGAACAGGGGAACACTGAAGCTTTCTTT. Protein: CASSEQGNTEAFF.

This clone appeared a single time. The chain is built from TRBV5-6 and TRBJ2-7; 8 bases match TRBD1. The CDR3 is made up of 14 amino acids. With V trimmed by 1 base and J by 4 bases, 4 bases remained unmatched. CDR1 and CDR2 (germline): SGHDT, YYEEEE. CDR3 sequence: CASSLSGQVYEQYF. CDR3 nucleotide sequence: TGTGCCAGCAGCTTGTCGGGACAGGTGTACGAGCAGTACTTC.

This clone turned up a few times. The rearrangement uses TRBV12-3 or TRBV12-4 and TRBJ2-1; possibly TRBD1 or TRBD2 for D (5 bases each). The V and J ends lost 3 bases and 6 bases respectively, with 6 bases between them. This CDR3 has 12 residues. CDR3 region: CASSFGGNEQFF. The CDR3 bases are TGTGCCAGCAGTTTTGGGGGCAATGAGCAGTTCTTC.

This rearrangement joins TRBV5-1 to TRBJ1-3; D is possibly TRBD1 (6 bases). Between the trimmed V and J ends, which lost 4 bases and 0 bases, there was a span of 11 bases. The CDR3 covers 15 residues. The germline V gene has CDR1 SGHRS and CDR2 YFSETQ. The chain's CDR3 is CASSPGQLSGNTIYF. The DNA of the CDR3 is TGCGCCAGCAGCCCTGGACAGCTCTCTGGAAACACCATATATTTT.

The chain recombines TRBV11-2 with TRBJ1-1; no firm D call. The germline V gene encodes CDR1 SGHAT and CDR2 FQNNGV. This CDR3 region has 12 residues. V lost 6 bases, J lost 2 bases, and 7 bases lay in between. As DNA, the CDR3 is TGTGCCAGCAGGCGGGCCAACACTGAAGCTTTCTTT. It is translated as CASRRANTEAFF.

The chain joins TRBV6-5 to TRBJ1-1; weak D call: TRBD1 (6 bases). CDR1 MNHEY and CDR2 SVGAGI come from the germline V gene. V lost 6 bases, J lost 4 bases, and 15 bases lay in between. CDR3 length: 14 residues. CDR3 coding DNA: TGTGCCAGCAGAACAGGGAGGATGGCCACTGAAGCTTTCTTT. Translating gives CASRTGRMATEAFF.

The chain joins TRBV12-3 or TRBV12-4 to TRBJ1-4; no clear D gene. Trimming removed 6 bases from V and 11 bases from J, with 16 bases in between. CDR3 size: 13 residues. The CDR3 bases are TGTGCCAGCAGCCCGAACACTCGGAGCAAACTGTTTTTT. Translating it yields CASSPNTRSKLFF.

The chain uses TRBV9 and TRBJ2-1; 12 nucleotides align to TRBD1. With V trimmed by 4 bases and J by 6 bases, 8 bases remained unmatched. The CDR3 sequence is 16 residues long. Germline CDR1 is SGDLS and CDR2 is YYNGEE. CDR3 sequence: CASSKMGQGAGNEQFF. The CDR3 nucleotides read TGTGCCAGCAGCAAGATGGGACAGGGGGCTGGCAATGAGCAGTTCTTC.

The chain carries TRBV2 and TRBJ1-4, with TRBD1 matching 7 bases. Germline CDR1 SNHLY, CDR2 FYNNEI. The CDR3 sequence is 16 residues long. With V trimmed by 6 bases and J by 8 bases, 15 bases remained unmatched. The DNA for the CDR3 is TGTGCCAGCAGGATTACCCCGACAGGGAGGGTCGAAAAACTGTTTTTT. This sequence encodes CASRITPTGRVEKLFF.

This chain uses TRBV28 with TRBJ2-3; 12 bases match TRBD2. Looked up from germline, CDR1 is MDHEN and CDR2 is SYDVKM. The CDR3 length is 17 residues. V shed 2 bases and J 4 bases; nucleotides not matched to a gene: 7. For the CDR3, the DNA is TGTGCCAGCAGTTTACCCGCCCCTAGCGGGAGGGCAGATACGCAGTATTTT. Amino acids: CASSLPAPSGRADTQYF.

The genes are TRBV13 and TRBJ2-5; D is possibly TRBD2 (6 bases). Germline V gene lookup returns CDR1 PRHDT and CDR2 FYEKMQ (reference sequence). V lost 7 bases and J lost 5, with 14 bases in between. The CDR3 covers 13 residues. The CDR3 here is CASTMGRRETQYF. The CDR3 coding sequence is TGTGCCAGCACCATGGGGAGGCGGGAGACCCAGTACTTC.

The chain carries TRBV14 and TRBJ1-3, with D tentatively TRBD1 (5 bases). Germline V lookup: CDR1 SGHDN, CDR2 FVKESK. The germline V and J ends were trimmed by 1 base and 0 bases, with 13 bases remaining between them. CDR3 length: 17 amino acids. Here the CDR3 reads CASSQGGLISSGNTIYF. CDR3 in DNA: TGTGCCAGCAGCCAAGGGGGCCTTATAAGCTCTGGAAACACCATATATTTT.

This chain connects TRBV2 to TRBJ2-3; 7 bases are shared with TRBD2. CDR1 SNHLY and CDR2 FYNNEI come from the germline V gene. The CDR3 consists of 17 residues. The V and J ends lost 10 bases and 4 bases, in that order; junction bases with no gene match: 20. The CDR3 coding sequence is TGTGCCACCCAGTGGTCAGCGGGGCGCCCGCGGTCAGATACGCAGTATTTT. Translating it yields CATQWSAGRPRSDTQYF. The variable domain in full, completed from reference TRBV2 and TRBJ2-3, reads EPEVTQTPSHQVTQMGQEVILRCVPISNHLYFYWYRQILGQKVEFLVSFYNNEISEKSEIFDDQFSVERPDGSNFTLKIRSTKLEDSAMYFCATQWSAGRPRSDTQYFGPGTRLTVL.

This clone was seen a few times. This chain links TRBV6-2 or TRBV6-3 with TRBJ1-5, with D possibly TRBD1 on 6 matching bases. The germline V gene encodes CDR1 MNHEY and CDR2 SVGEGT. Trimming shortened V by 0 bases and J by 6 bases, and 12 bases separated the two germline ends. The CDR3 length is 15 residues. CDR3 residues: CASSYSSLGGQPQHF. CDR3 nucleotides: TGTGCCAGCAGTTACTCATCTTTAGGGGGTCAGCCCCAGCATTTT.

The V gene is TRBV6-5, the J gene TRBJ1-3; D perhaps matches TRBD1 (5 bases). The CDR3 runs to 15 residues. Germline V CDR1 and CDR2: MNHEY, SVGAGI. Trimming removed 6 bases from V and 2 bases from J, with 14 bases in between. CDR3 residues: CASSYDRGPGNTIYF. The CDR3 DNA sequence: TGTGCCAGCAGCTACGACCGGGGCCCTGGAAACACCATATATTTT.

The CDR3 DNA follows: TGTGCCAGCAGCCGCGCCAGGGGGATACCTTCTGGGGCCAACGTCCTGACTTTC. Translating it yields CASSRARGIPSGANVLTF. This chain joins TRBV9 and TRBJ2-6; 7 bases are a match to TRBD1. CDR3 length: 18 residues. With V trimmed by 4 bases and J by 1 base, 11 bases remained unmatched. The germline CDR1 and CDR2 sequences are SGDLS and YYNGEE. Filled out from reference TRBV9 and TRBJ2-6, the complete variable domain reads DSGVTQTPKHLITATGQRVTLRCSPRSGDLSVYWYQQSLDQGLQFLIQYYNGEERAKGNILERFSAQQFPDLHSELNLSSLELGDSALYFCASSRARGIPSGANVLTFGAGSRLTVL.

The rearrangement joins TRBV3-1 (or the pseudogene TRBV3-2) to TRBJ1-2; D is undetermined. Germline V gives CDR1 LGHDT, CDR2 YNNKEL (reference sequence). The CDR3 is 14 residues long. V lost 7 bases, J lost 6 bases, and 18 bases lay in between. The CDR3 DNA reads as TGTGCCAGCACCTCGGACGTGGCAGCGAATGGCTACACCTTC. It codes for CASTSDVAANGYTF.

The CDR3 is CASSDSGGAGETQYF. Here the CDR3 DNA reads TGTGCCAGCAGTGATAGCGGGGGGGCAGGAGAGACCCAGTACTTC. The V and J genes are TRBV3-1 (or the pseudogene TRBV3-2) and TRBJ2-5, with 11 bases fitting TRBD2. CDR1 and CDR2 from the germline V gene are LGHDT and YNNKEL (reference sequence). The CDR3 spans 15 residues. V shed 6 bases, J shed 4 bases, and the junction held 7 bases outside the gene matches.

The rearrangement uses TRBV28 and TRBJ2-2; tentatively, D is TRBD1 (6 bases). This CDR3 is 15 amino acids long. The V gene lost 3 bases and the J gene lost 7 bases, with 15 bases spanning the gap. Germline V CDR1 and CDR2: MDHEN, SYDVKM. CDR3 sequence (DNA): TGTGCCAGCAGTTTTAGGGGCAGGGGTTACGGGGAGCTGTTTTTT. Its translation is CASSFRGRGYGELFF.

A single count supports this clone. CDR3: CATARDRAGANVLTF. The CDR3, as DNA: TGTGCCACCGCCCGAGACAGGGCTGGGGCCAACGTCCTGACTTTC. The chain couples TRBV15 to TRBJ2-6, with 7 bases identical to TRBD1. Germline loops: CDR1 LNHNV, CDR2 YYDKDF (reference sequence). The V segment lost 8 bases and the J segment 2 bases; nucleotides outside the gene matches: 6. The CDR3 extends over 15 amino acids.

This chain uses TRBV12-3 or TRBV12-4 with TRBJ2-7; D is unclear. CDR3 length equals 12 residues. Between the trimmed V and J ends, which lost 6 bases and 4 bases, there was a span of 10 bases. CDR3 amino acids: CASSYSGYEQYF. CDR3 coding DNA: TGTGCCAGCAGCTACTCTGGGTACGAGCAGTACTTC.

Comments on this clone: Germline and junction disagree at one end, which may indicate a read error. The chain is built from TRBV7-9 and TRBJ2-5; D unresolved. Germline V gene data show CDR1 as SEHNR and CDR2 as FQNEAQ (reference sequence). The CDR3 extends over 13 amino acids. In DNA form, the CDR3 reads TGTGCCAGCGTCTTACCCAACCAGGAGACCCAGTACTTC. It encodes CASVLPNQETQYF.

This sequence joins TRBV5-6 and TRBJ1-5; no clear D. The length of the CDR3 is 14 residues. Germline assignment: CDR1 SGHDT and CDR2 YYEEEE. V was pared by 2 bases and J by 12 bases, with 18 bases between. The CDR3 DNA is TGTGCCAGCAGCTTTTTTTTAGGCCGAGAGGACCAGCATTTT. Its protein is CASSFFLGREDQHF.